This T cell receptor beta chain derives from a study of STAT5B mutations in CD4+ large granular lymphocyte leukemia. Assay used: immunoSEQ multiplex PCR; TCRdb lists only in-frame clones, some missing. The table has 20,000 to 25,000 clones, 74% seen once; the top ten hold about 9.8%. General study findings and limits: Compared with healthy controls (2/35), patient top clones favored TRBV06 (8/27).

The ends lost 6 bases at V and 1 base at J; junction bases unmatched: 1. The CDR3 runs 14 residues. Germline V lookup: CDR1 MNHEY, CDR2 SVGAGI. In the case of this clone: Antigen specificity is unknown.

The sequenced sample was CD4+ T cells from blood buffy coats. The TCR comes from a human donor in good health. This chain uses TRBV6-5 with TRBJ1-5; TRBD1 matches at 9 bases. The CDR3 region has the DNA TGTGCCAGCAGGACAGGGGGGAGCAATCAGCCCCAGCATTTT. Its protein is CASRTGGSNQPQHF.